The TCR beta chain described here comes from a study of sequential checkpoint blockade in melanoma. Treatment given: randomized to nivolumab then ipilimumab (arm A) or the reverse (arm B). V lost 9 bases to trimming and J lost 1 base, with 9 bases between them. CDR3 length equals 12 residues. Germline V gene sequence: CDR1 LNHDA, CDR2 SQIVND (reference sequence). TCRdb's copy holds only in-frame clones and misses some; the assay was immunoSEQ multiplex PCR. The profile shows under 25,000 clones, about 81% of them singletons. This TCR was sampled from a human donor with melanoma. The specimen was CD8+ T cells sorted from blood (inferred from file names), collected from a patient given nivolumab and ipilimumab in sequence. This chain connects TRBV19 to TRBJ1-1; possibly TRBD1 for D (5 bases). The CDR3 DNA sequence: TGTGCCAGCAGACAGAGGAACACTGAAGCTTTCTTT. Translating gives CASRQRNTEAFF.